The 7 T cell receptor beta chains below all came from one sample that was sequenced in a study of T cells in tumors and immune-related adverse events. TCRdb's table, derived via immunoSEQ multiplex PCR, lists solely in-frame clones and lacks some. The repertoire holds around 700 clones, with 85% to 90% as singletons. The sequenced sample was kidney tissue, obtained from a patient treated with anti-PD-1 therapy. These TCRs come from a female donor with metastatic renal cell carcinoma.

CDR3 loop: CASSLTGRVAQETQYF. CDR3 DNA sequence: TGTGCCAGCAGCTTGACCGGACGGGTAGCTCAAGAGACCCAGTACTTC. The chain uses TRBV7-9 and TRBJ2-5; D unclear. Trimming took 3 bases from V and 2 from J, leaving 16 bases between them. Germline V lookup: CDR1 SEHNR, CDR2 FQNEAQ (reference sequence). The CDR3 totals 16 residues.

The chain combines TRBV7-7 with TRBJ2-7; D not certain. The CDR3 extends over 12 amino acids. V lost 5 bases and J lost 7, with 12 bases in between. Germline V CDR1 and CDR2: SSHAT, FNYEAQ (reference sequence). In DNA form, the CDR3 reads TGTGCCAGCAGCCAGCCCGGTCGGGAGCAGTACTTC. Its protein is CASSQPGREQYF.

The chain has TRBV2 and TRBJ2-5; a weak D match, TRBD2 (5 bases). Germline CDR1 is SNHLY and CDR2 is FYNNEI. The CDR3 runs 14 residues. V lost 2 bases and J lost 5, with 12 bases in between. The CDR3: CASSESGIGETQYF. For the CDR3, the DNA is TGTGCCAGCAGTGAATCGGGAATCGGGGAGACCCAGTACTTC.

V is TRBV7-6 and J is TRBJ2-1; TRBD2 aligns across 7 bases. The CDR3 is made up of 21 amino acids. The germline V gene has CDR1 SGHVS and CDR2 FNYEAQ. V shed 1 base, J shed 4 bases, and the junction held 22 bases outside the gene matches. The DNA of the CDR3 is TGTGCCAGCAGCTTAGGGGTTGCCGGGTCAGGGCGGGGGAGGAATTACAATGAGCAGTTCTTC. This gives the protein CASSLGVAGSGRGRNYNEQFF.

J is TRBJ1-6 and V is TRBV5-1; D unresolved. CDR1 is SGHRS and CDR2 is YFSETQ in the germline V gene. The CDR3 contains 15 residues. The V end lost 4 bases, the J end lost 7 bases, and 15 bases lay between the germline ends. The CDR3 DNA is TGCGCCAGCAGCATGAGTCTGTCATCCAATTCACCCCTCCACTTT. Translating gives CASSMSLSSNSPLHF. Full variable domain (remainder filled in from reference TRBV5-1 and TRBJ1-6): KAGVTQTPRYLIKTRGQQVTLSCSPISGHRSVSWYQQTPGQGLQFLFEYFSETQRNKGNFPGRFSGRQFSNSRSEMNVSTLELGDSALYLCASSMSLSSNSPLHFGNGTRLTVT.

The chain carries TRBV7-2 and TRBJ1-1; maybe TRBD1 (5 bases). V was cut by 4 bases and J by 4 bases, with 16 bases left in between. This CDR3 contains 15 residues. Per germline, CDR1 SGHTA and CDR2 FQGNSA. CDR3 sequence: CASSSPTKGFTEAFF. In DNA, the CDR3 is TGTGCCAGCAGCTCCCCAACGAAGGGGTTCACTGAAGCTTTCTTT.

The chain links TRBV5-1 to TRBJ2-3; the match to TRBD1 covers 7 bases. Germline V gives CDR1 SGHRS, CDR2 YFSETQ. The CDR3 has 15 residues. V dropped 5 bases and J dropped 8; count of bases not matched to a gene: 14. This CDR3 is CASSVSTGERPTQYF. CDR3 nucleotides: TGCGCCAGCAGTGTCAGTACAGGGGAACGACCTACGCAGTATTTT. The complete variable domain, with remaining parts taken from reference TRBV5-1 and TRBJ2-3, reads KAGVTQTPRYLIKTRGQQVTLSCSPISGHRSVSWYQQTPGQGLQFLFEYFSETQRNKGNFPGRFSGRQFSNSRSEMNVSTLELGDSALYLCASSVSTGERPTQYFGPGTRLTVL.